These 11 T cell receptor beta chains were sequenced from one sample in a study of neurological immune-mediated disorders. TCRdb used MiXCR to reprocess the 5' RACE reads, holding one entry per CDR3 protein. The profile shows some 38,000 distinct CDR3 sequences, approximately 5.1% of them singletons. Sequenced input: CD4+ T cells from blood. Receptors originate from a man aged 18 to 29 in good health.

The chain couples TRBV14 to TRBJ2-6; D might be TRBD2 (6 bases). V lost 4 bases to trimming and J lost 0 bases, with 16 bases between them. Germline V gives CDR1 SGHDN, CDR2 FVKESK. The CDR3 loop spans 18 amino acids. CDR3: CASSPLNGGGSGANVLTF. CDR3 DNA: TGTGCCAGCAGCCCCCTAAATGGGGGAGGCTCTGGGGCCAACGTCCTGACTTTC.

Many counts were recorded for this clonotype. The chain's CDR3 is CASSQELSSNYGYTF. The CDR3 DNA reads TGTGCCAGCAGCCAAGAACTTAGTTCTAACTATGGCTACACCTTC. The chain has TRBV3-1 and TRBJ1-2, with D unresolved. The CDR3 sequence is 15 residues long. The V end lost 0 bases, the J end lost 0 bases, and 8 bases lay between the germline ends. CDR1 is LGHDT, CDR2 YNNKEL, per germline (reference sequence).

The chain has TRBV6-5 and TRBJ1-5; tentative D call: TRBD1 (6 bases). Per the germline V gene, CDR1 is MNHEY and CDR2 is SVGAGI. Trimming stripped 2 bases from V and 2 bases from J, with 10 bases between. The CDR3 has 15 amino acids. The CDR3 DNA reads as TGTGCCAGCAGTTACGGGGGACACGGCAATCAGCCCCAGCATTTT. It is translated as CASSYGGHGNQPQHF.

This clonotype was recorded many times. The V call is TRBV6-5, the J call TRBJ1-3; 8 bases align to TRBD1. The CDR3 length is 16 residues. Germline values: CDR1 MNHEY, CDR2 SVGAGI. Losses at the gene ends were 7 bases for V and 4 bases for J; bases not matched to a gene: 12. CDR3 region: CASTGGQGASGNTIYF. CDR3 sequence (DNA): TGTGCCAGCACCGGAGGCCAGGGGGCGAGCGGAAACACCATATATTTT.

This clonotype was seen ten or more times. This chain joins TRBV29-1 and TRBJ2-7; D is unresolved. Trimming shortened V by 6 bases and J by 5 bases, and 11 bases separated the two germline ends. CDR3 length: 11 residues. The V gene's germline CDR1 is SQVTM and CDR2 ANQGSEA. CDR3 loop: CSVARLDEQYF. The CDR3 coding sequence is TGCAGCGTAGCAAGACTCGACGAGCAGTACTTC.

The sample holds many counts of this clonotype. The chain has TRBV10-2 and TRBJ2-5, with 15 bases lining up with TRBD2. Germline CDR1 is WSHSY and CDR2 is SAAADI. Germline trimming cut 8 bases from V and 5 bases from J; bases unmatched to any gene: 3. CDR3 length equals 14 residues. CDR3 sequence: CASGLAGGQETQYF. CDR3 nucleotides: TGCGCCAGCGGACTAGCGGGGGGGCAGGAGACCCAGTACTTC.

This clonotype was seen repeatedly, ten times or more. The chain recombines TRBV20-1 with TRBJ2-1, with 8 bases lining up with TRBD1. Germline CDR1 and CDR2: DFQATT and SNEGSKA (reference sequence). The CDR3 runs to 14 residues. V was clipped by 6 bases and J by 1 base; unmatched bases: 5. In DNA form, the CDR3 reads TGCAGTGCAAGACAGGGGACGTCCTACAATGAGCAGTTCTTC. This gives the protein CSARQGTSYNEQFF.

There are many counts of this clonotype. This chain connects TRBV7-2 to TRBJ2-2, with a possible D match to TRBD1 (7 bases). V lost 5 bases and J 5 bases, leaving 15 bases between the germline ends. CDR3 length: 15 residues. The germline V gene encodes CDR1 SGHTA and CDR2 FQGNSA. The CDR3 bases are TGTGCCAGCAGCCAGGGGGGTGGCGTTACCGGGGAGCTGTTTTTT. Amino acid sequence: CASSQGGGVTGELFF.

This clonotype was found many times. V gene TRBV20-1 combines with J gene TRBJ1-2, with D maybe TRBD1 (5 bases). The CDR3 runs 12 residues. From germline, CDR1 is DFQATT and CDR2 SNEGSKA (reference sequence). Between the trimmed V and J ends, which lost 3 bases and 7 bases, there was a span of 12 bases. CDR3 DNA: TGCAGTGCTAGTGGGGGGGACTCTGGCTACACCTTC. Protein sequence: CSASGGDSGYTF.

This clonotype has at least ten counts. The chain is built from TRBV10-3 and TRBJ2-7; D remains ambiguous. V dropped 4 bases and J dropped 0 bases, with 10 bases sitting between them. Germline loops: CDR1 ENHRY, CDR2 SYGVKD. This CDR3 has 14 amino acids. CDR3 sequence (DNA): TGTGCCATCAGTGTCGGCGGTAGCTCCTACGAGCAGTACTTC. Protein product: CAISVGGSSYEQYF.

Only a few counts were recorded for this clonotype. V is TRBV29-1 and J is TRBJ2-2; 9 nucleotides line up with TRBD1. Germline V gene lookup returns CDR1 SQVTM and CDR2 ANQGSEA. CDR3 size: 13 residues. V lost 4 bases and J lost 7; bases outside the gene matches: 4. Here the CDR3 reads CSVVQGAYGELFF. The CDR3 region has the DNA TGCAGCGTTGTACAGGGGGCATACGGGGAGCTGTTTTTT.